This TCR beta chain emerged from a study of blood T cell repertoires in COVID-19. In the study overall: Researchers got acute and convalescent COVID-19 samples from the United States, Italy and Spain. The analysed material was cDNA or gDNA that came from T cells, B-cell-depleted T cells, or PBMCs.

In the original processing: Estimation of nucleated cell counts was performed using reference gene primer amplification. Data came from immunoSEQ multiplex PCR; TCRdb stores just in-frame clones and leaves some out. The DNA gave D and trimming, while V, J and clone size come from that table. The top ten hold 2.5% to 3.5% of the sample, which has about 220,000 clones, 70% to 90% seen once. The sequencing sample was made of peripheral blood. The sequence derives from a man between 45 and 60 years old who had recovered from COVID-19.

This CDR3 reads CASFPFGEATNEKLFF. The CDR3 DNA reads as TGTGCCAGCTTTCCATTCGGGGAAGCAACTAATGAAAAACTGTTTTTT. V is TRBV27 and J is TRBJ1-4, with no clear D. V gave up 8 bases and J gave up 0 bases, with 16 bases separating them. The germline CDR1 and CDR2 sequences are MNHEY and SMNVEV (reference sequence). This CDR3 is built from 16 residues. The full variable domain, completed using reference TRBV27 and TRBJ1-4, is EAQVTQNPRYLITVTGKKLTVTCSQNMNHEYMSWYRQDPGLGLRQIYYSMNVEVTDKGDVPEGYKVSRKEKRNFPLILESPSPNQTSLYFCASFPFGEATNEKLFFGSGTQLSVL.